Listed below are T cell receptor beta chains from one sample, sequenced in a study of T cells in Graves' hyperthyroidism and ophthalmopathy. One entry per CDR3 protein results from TCRdb running MiXCR on the multiplex PCR reads. The sample shows tens of thousands of distinct CDR3 sequences, around 48% of them seen only once. The sequenced material came from blood. Every receptor here comes from a woman aged 45-59 years with Graves' hyperthyroidism that later progressed to Graves' ophthalmopathy. Each CDR3 is given with its conserved first and last residue. Each record gives: V gene, CDR3 length, D gene, J gene, clone size, CDR3 DNA, CDR3 protein. The D gene is left open where the match is weak. Clone size, where shown, is once, few, many, or a class for clones that have expanded.

v_call: TRBV7-9; cdr3_length: 18; d_call: TRBD2; j_call: TRBJ2-3; clone_size: NA; cdr3_nt: TGTGCCAGCAGCCCATGGACTAGCGGGAGGGGACTCACAGATACGCAGTATTTT; cdr3_aa: CASSPWTSGRGLTDTQYF
v_call: TRBV24-1; cdr3_length: 14; d_call: NA; j_call: TRBJ1-2; clone_size: NA; cdr3_nt: TGTGCCACCAGTGATTTGGGGCAGGGCAGTGGCTACACCTTC; cdr3_aa: CATSDLGQGSGYTF
v_call: TRBV24-1; cdr3_length: 16; d_call: TRBD2; j_call: TRBJ2-3; clone_size: NA; cdr3_nt: TGTGCCACCCATGGGACTAGCGGGAGTGTCACAGATACGCAGTATTTT; cdr3_aa: CATHGTSGSVTDTQYF
v_call: TRBV2; cdr3_length: 13; d_call: TRBD1; j_call: TRBJ2-5; clone_size: NA; cdr3_nt: TGTGCCAGCAGGGACGGACAGGGGGCGACCCAGTACTTC; cdr3_aa: CASRDGQGATQYF
v_call: TRBV12-3/TRBV12-4; cdr3_length: 15; d_call: TRBD1; j_call: TRBJ1-2; clone_size: many; cdr3_nt: TGTGCCAGCAGTCGACCAGCGGGGACAGGGTATGGCTACACCTTC; cdr3_aa: CASSRPAGTGYGYTF
v_call: TRBV20-1; cdr3_length: 17; d_call: TRBD2; j_call: TRBJ2-1; clone_size: many; cdr3_nt: TGCAGTGCTAGAGATCTTGTTAGCGGGAGGGCCCGAGATGAGCAGTTCTTC; cdr3_aa: CSARDLVSGRARDEQFF
v_call: TRBV19; cdr3_length: 12; d_call: TRBD1; j_call: TRBJ1-1; clone_size: many; cdr3_nt: TGTGCCAGCGGGGACAGGGCAACTGAAGCTTTCTTT; cdr3_aa: CASGDRATEAFF
v_call: TRBV7-9; cdr3_length: 13; d_call: NA; j_call: TRBJ2-5; clone_size: NA; cdr3_nt: TGTGCCAGCAGCCCCCCGGGGATAGAGACCCAGTACTTC; cdr3_aa: CASSPPGIETQYF
v_call: TRBV6-1; cdr3_length: 13; d_call: NA; j_call: TRBJ1-6; clone_size: many; cdr3_nt: TGTGCCAGCAAGCAGGAGTATAATTCACCCCTCCACTTT; cdr3_aa: CASKQEYNSPLHF
v_call: TRBV24-1; cdr3_length: 14; d_call: TRBD2; j_call: TRBJ2-3; clone_size: NA; cdr3_nt: TGTGCCACCAGTGTAACGGGAGGCGTAGATACGCAGTATTTT; cdr3_aa: CATSVTGGVDTQYF
v_call: TRBV6-5; cdr3_length: 15; d_call: NA; j_call: TRBJ2-3; clone_size: NA; cdr3_nt: TGTGCCAGCAGTTACTCGGGGTTTGGCACAGATACGCAGTATTTT; cdr3_aa: CASSYSGFGTDTQYF
v_call: TRBV19; cdr3_length: 13; d_call: TRBD2; j_call: TRBJ2-7; clone_size: NA; cdr3_nt: TGTGCCAGTAGGACTAGCGGGAGCGACGAGCGGTACTTC; cdr3_aa: CASRTSGSDERYF
v_call: TRBV6-1; cdr3_length: 14; d_call: TRBD1; j_call: TRBJ2-3; clone_size: many; cdr3_nt: TGTGCCAGCAGATACAGGGGGACCACAGATACGCAGTATTTT; cdr3_aa: CASRYRGTTDTQYF
v_call: TRBV7-6; cdr3_length: 15; d_call: TRBD2; j_call: TRBJ2-7; clone_size: many; cdr3_nt: TGTGCCAGCAGCCCTCAGACTAGCATCTCCTACGAGCAGTACTTC; cdr3_aa: CASSPQTSISYEQYF
v_call: TRBV25-1; cdr3_length: 15; d_call: NA; j_call: TRBJ2-1; clone_size: NA; cdr3_nt: TGTGCCAGCAGTGAATTGGAGGGGAGACGGAATGAGCAGTTCTTC; cdr3_aa: CASSELEGRRNEQFF
v_call: TRBV7-2; cdr3_length: 14; d_call: TRBD1; j_call: TRBJ2-1; clone_size: NA; cdr3_nt: TGTGCCAGCAGCCGGGACAGGGTGTGGGATGAGCAGTTCTTC; cdr3_aa: CASSRDRVWDEQFF
v_call: TRBV14; cdr3_length: 16; d_call: NA; j_call: TRBJ2-1; clone_size: many; cdr3_nt: TGTGCCAGCAGCCAAGATAGACTCCTCTACTACAATGAGCAGTTCTTC; cdr3_aa: CASSQDRLLYYNEQFF
v_call: TRBV2; cdr3_length: 14; d_call: TRBD1; j_call: TRBJ1-1; clone_size: many; cdr3_nt: TGTGCCAACACTTTACAGGGGATGTCCACTGAAGCTTTCTTT; cdr3_aa: CANTLQGMSTEAFF
v_call: TRBV12-3/TRBV12-4; cdr3_length: 12; d_call: NA; j_call: TRBJ1-1; clone_size: many; cdr3_nt: TGTGCCAGCAGTTTTGGGAACACTGAAGCTTTCTTT; cdr3_aa: CASSFGNTEAFF
v_call: TRBV11-2; cdr3_length: 12; d_call: NA; j_call: TRBJ1-2; clone_size: NA; cdr3_nt: TGTGTCAGCAGCTTAGGGGACTATGGCTACACCTTT; cdr3_aa: CVSSLGDYGYTF
v_call: TRBV10-1; cdr3_length: 15; d_call: TRBD1; j_call: TRBJ2-1; clone_size: many; cdr3_nt: TGCGCCAGCAGTCGGACAGGGGACTCCTACAATGAGCAGTTCTTC; cdr3_aa: CASSRTGDSYNEQFF
v_call: TRBV20-1; cdr3_length: 13; d_call: TRBD2; j_call: TRBJ2-7; clone_size: NA; cdr3_nt: TGCAGTGCGGTGACTAGCGGAAAATACGAGCAGTACTTC; cdr3_aa: CSAVTSGKYEQYF
v_call: TRBV5-4; cdr3_length: 14; d_call: TRBD2; j_call: TRBJ2-1; clone_size: many; cdr3_nt: TGTGCCAGCAGCTTAAGCGGGAGTCGGTATGAGCAGTTCTTC; cdr3_aa: CASSLSGSRYEQFF
v_call: TRBV15; cdr3_length: 14; d_call: NA; j_call: TRBJ1-1; clone_size: NA; cdr3_nt: TGTGCCACCAGCAGACTGATAGGAGGGACTAAAGCTTTCTTT; cdr3_aa: CATSRLIGGTKAFF
v_call: TRBV11-3; cdr3_length: 15; d_call: TRBD1; j_call: TRBJ1-3; clone_size: NA; cdr3_nt: TGTGCCATCAGCTTTCAGGGGGCATTAGGAAACACCATATATTTT; cdr3_aa: CAISFQGALGNTIYF
v_call: TRBV30; cdr3_length: 18; d_call: TRBD1; j_call: TRBJ2-6; clone_size: NA; cdr3_nt: TGTGCCTGGGCGAAAGGGGACAGGACAAGCCCTGGGGCCAACGTCCTGACTTTC; cdr3_aa: CAWAKGDRTSPGANVLTF
v_call: TRBV24-1; cdr3_length: 14; d_call: NA; j_call: TRBJ1-2; clone_size: once; cdr3_nt: TGTGCCACCAGTGATTTGGAACCGGGGGTAGGCTACACCTTC; cdr3_aa: CATSDLEPGVGYTF
v_call: TRBV7-2; cdr3_length: 14; d_call: NA; j_call: TRBJ1-2; clone_size: many; cdr3_nt: TGTGCCAGCAGCTCCCTTCTGGGGAACTATGGCTACACCTTC; cdr3_aa: CASSSLLGNYGYTF
v_call: TRBV4-1; cdr3_length: 16; d_call: NA; j_call: TRBJ2-7; clone_size: NA; cdr3_nt: TGCGCCAGCAGCCAAGAAGGTGAACGGGGGCATGGCGAGCAGTACTTC; cdr3_aa: CASSQEGERGHGEQYF
v_call: TRBV25-1; cdr3_length: 18; d_call: TRBD2; j_call: TRBJ2-1; clone_size: NA; cdr3_nt: TGTGCCGGCAGTGCTCCCGGGACTAGCGGGAGGTCCTACAATGAGCAGTTCTTC; cdr3_aa: CAGSAPGTSGRSYNEQFF
v_call: TRBV12-3/TRBV12-4; cdr3_length: 14; d_call: TRBD1; j_call: TRBJ1-2; clone_size: many; cdr3_nt: TGTGCCAGCAGCTCGGGACAGACCAACTATGGCTACACCTTC; cdr3_aa: CASSSGQTNYGYTF
v_call: TRBV5-1; cdr3_length: 10; d_call: NA; j_call: TRBJ2-2; clone_size: few; cdr3_nt: TGCGCCAGCAGCTCTGGGGAGCTGTTTTTT; cdr3_aa: CASSSGELFF